The clone carrying this TCR beta chain was counted at least ten times. The data were obtained in a study of regulatory T cells in long-lasting Graves disease. About the research overall: Graves' cases, newly diagnosed, had used antithyroid drugs under 3 months.

Time point in this sample: newly diagnosed GD, antithyroid drugs for less than 3 months. Extracted RNA from PBMCs served as the source of the TCR library. Assembly of TCR beta libraries relied on iRepertoire HTBI primers together with Arm-PCR of CDR3 regions. One entry per CDR3 protein, called by TCRdb with MiXCR from the multiplex PCR reads. The table has 350,000 to 450,000 distinct CDR3 sequences, roughly 12% seen once. The CDR3 runs to 18 residues. Deletions cut 5 bases from V and 5 bases from J, with 27 bases between. CDR1 and CDR2 from the germline V gene are SGHAT and FQNNGV. This sample was shared with a second study, whose subject was T cells in Graves' hyperthyroidism and ophthalmopathy.

The rearrangement links TRBV11-2 to TRBJ1-2; D may be TRBD1 (5 bases). This receptor was taken from a woman between 18 and 30 years old with Graves disease. Material: peripheral blood mononuclear cells (PBMCs), obtained at new diagnosis, from a patient treated with antithyroid drugs. The CDR3 here is CASSTTRGDRVKGYGYTF. CDR3 nucleotides: TGTGCCAGCAGCACCACCCGGGGCGACCGTGTAAAGGGGTATGGCTACACCTTC.